The present T cell receptor (beta chain) was sequenced within a study of T cells in narcolepsy. Produced via immunoSEQ multiplex PCR; TCRdb's table is partial and in-frame only. The sample has fewer than 35,000 clones, under 85% seen once. Of note for this clone: Its specificity is unknown.

The V gene's germline CDR1 is SGHVS and CDR2 FQNEAQ. V lost 5 bases and J lost 6; bases outside the gene matches: 13. This CDR3 is built from 15 residues. Study conclusions and caveats: Comparing one patient's CSF and blood CD4+ clonotypes highlighted HCRT- and TRIB2-specific autoreactive clonotypes. Autoreactive clonotypes reportedly recurred in blood of same and different patients, not controls. Autoreactive clone sequences were missing from some blood memory CD4+ repertoires.

The V and J genes are TRBV7-8 and TRBJ2-7, with 7 bases identical to TRBD2. Sequencing was performed on CD45RA- memory CD4+ T cells from PBMCs. The receptor's source is a human donor with narcolepsy. The CDR3 bases are TGTGCCAGCAGCGTATACTCGGGGAGGGACTCCGAGCAGTACTTC. Amino acids: CASSVYSGRDSEQYF.